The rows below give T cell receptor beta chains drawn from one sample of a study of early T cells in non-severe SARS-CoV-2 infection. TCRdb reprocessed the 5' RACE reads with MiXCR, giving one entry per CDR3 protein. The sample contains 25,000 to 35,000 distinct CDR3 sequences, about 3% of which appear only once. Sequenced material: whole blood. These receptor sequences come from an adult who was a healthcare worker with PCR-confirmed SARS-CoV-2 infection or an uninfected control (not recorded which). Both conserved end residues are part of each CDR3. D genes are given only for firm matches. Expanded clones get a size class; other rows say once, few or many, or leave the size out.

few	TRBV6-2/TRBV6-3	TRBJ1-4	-	TGTGCCAGCAGTTCACCTCAGACGGGACTCGGGAGTGAAAAACTGTTTTTT	CASSSPQTGLGSEKLFF
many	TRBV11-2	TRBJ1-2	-	TGTGCCAGCAGCCCAATACCGGGCATCAGGGGACATGGCTACACCTTC	CASSPIPGIRGHGYTF
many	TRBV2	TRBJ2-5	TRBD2	TGTGCCAGCAGGACCCTTACTAGCGGGGGGGCTCGAAAGTACCAAGAGACCCAGTACTTC	CASRTLTSGGARKYQETQYF
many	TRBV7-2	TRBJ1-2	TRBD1	TGTGCCAGCAGCTTAGAGACAGGGTATAACTATGGCTACACCTTC	CASSLETGYNYGYTF
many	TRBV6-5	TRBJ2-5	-	TGTGCCAGCAGTTCCCGGGCCCCCGGCGACCAGTACTTC	CASSSRAPGDQYF
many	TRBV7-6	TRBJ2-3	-	TGTGCCAGCAGCTTATCGGCAGGGAAGACAGATACGCAGTATTTT	CASSLSAGKTDTQYF
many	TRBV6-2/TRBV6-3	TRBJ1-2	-	TGTGCCAGCAGTTATTTACGACATGGCTACACCTTC	CASSYLRHGYTF
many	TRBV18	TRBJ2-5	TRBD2	TGTGCCAGCTCACCACCGGGACTATTAGAGACCCAGTACTTC	CASSPPGLLETQYF
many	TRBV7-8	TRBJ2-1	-	TGTGCCAGCAGCTTAAGAGGGGGGCCGCTCCCCAATGAGCAGTTCTTC	CASSLRGGPLPNEQFF
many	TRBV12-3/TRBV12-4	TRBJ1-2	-	TGTGCCAGCAGTTCGTGGGCCGTCTATGGCTACACCTTC	CASSSWAVYGYTF
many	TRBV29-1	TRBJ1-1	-	TGCAGCGTTGAACGGCAGGTGGACACTGAAGCTTTCTTT	CSVERQVDTEAFF
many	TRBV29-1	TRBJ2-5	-	TGCAGCGCCATTAGCGCGGGAGAGACCCAGTACTTC	CSAISAGETQYF
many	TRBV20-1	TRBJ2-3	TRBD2	TGCAGTGCTAGACGATCTAGCGGGGGGTTAACAGATACGCAGTATTTT	CSARRSSGGLTDTQYF
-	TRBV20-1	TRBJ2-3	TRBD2	TGCAGTGCCCGATCCGGGGGGACTAGCACAGATACGCAGTATTTT	CSARSGGTSTDTQYF
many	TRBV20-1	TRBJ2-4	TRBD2	TGCAGTGCTAGCGGTGGACTAGCGGGGACATCATTAGCCAAAAACATTCAGTACTTC	CSASGGLAGTSLAKNIQYF
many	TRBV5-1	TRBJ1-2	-	TGCGCCAGCAGCTTGAGCAGGGGATTGAGCTATGGCTACACCTTC	CASSLSRGLSYGYTF
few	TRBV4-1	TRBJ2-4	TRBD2	TGCGCCAGCAGCCAGGACAAGACTAGCGGGGGGACGCTAGCCAAAAACATTCAGTACTTC	CASSQDKTSGGTLAKNIQYF
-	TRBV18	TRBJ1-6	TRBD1	TGTGCCAGCTCACCAAGTGGGGGACAGGCTCCCTATAATTCACCCCTCCACTTT	CASSPSGGQAPYNSPLHF
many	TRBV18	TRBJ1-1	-	TGTGCCAGCCCTCCTGAGGGGGGAGGGAACACTGAAGCTTTCTTT	CASPPEGGGNTEAFF
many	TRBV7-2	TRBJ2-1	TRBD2	TGTGCCAGCAGCTTAGGAGGGACTAGCGGGGGGACAACCTACAATGAGCAGTTCTTC	CASSLGGTSGGTTYNEQFF
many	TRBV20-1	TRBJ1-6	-	TGCAGTGCTTATCCCCGAGAGTCCTATAATTCACCCCTCCACTTT	CSAYPRESYNSPLHF
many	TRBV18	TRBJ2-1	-	TGTGCCAGCTTCCGGGACACAGACAATGAGCAGTTCTTC	CASFRDTDNEQFF
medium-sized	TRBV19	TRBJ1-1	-	TGTGCCAGTAGTCAGGGACCAATGAACACTGAAGCTTTCTTT	CASSQGPMNTEAFF
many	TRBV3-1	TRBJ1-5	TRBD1	TGTGCCAGCAGCCAAGCAGTGGACAGGGGGAGCAATCAGCCCCAGCATTTT	CASSQAVDRGSNQPQHF
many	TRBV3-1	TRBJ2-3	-	TGTGCCAGCAGCCAGATCACCTTAGAGTCAGATACGCAGTATTTT	CASSQITLESDTQYF
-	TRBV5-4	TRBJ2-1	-	TGTGCCAGCAGCTTAACGGGGGTAAGCCACAATGAGCAGTTCTTC	CASSLTGVSHNEQFF
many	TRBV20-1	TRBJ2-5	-	TGCAGTGCTAGTGGAGGGAGAGAGACCCAGTACTTC	CSASGGRETQYF
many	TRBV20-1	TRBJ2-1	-	TGCAGTGCTAGCCCAGGAGGCAATGAGCAGTTCTTC	CSASPGGNEQFF
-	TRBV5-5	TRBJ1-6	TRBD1	TGTGCCAGCAGCAGACAGGGAGAGAGTAATTCACCCCTCCACTTT	CASSRQGESNSPLHF